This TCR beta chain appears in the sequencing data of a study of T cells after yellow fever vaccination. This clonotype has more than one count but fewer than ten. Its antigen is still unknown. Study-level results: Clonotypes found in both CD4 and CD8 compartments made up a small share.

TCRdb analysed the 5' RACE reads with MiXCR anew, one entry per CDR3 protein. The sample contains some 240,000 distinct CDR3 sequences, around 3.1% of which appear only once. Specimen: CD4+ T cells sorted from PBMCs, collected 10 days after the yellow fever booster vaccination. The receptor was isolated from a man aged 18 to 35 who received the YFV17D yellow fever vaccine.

The CDR3 DNA follows: TGCAGCGTCGGGGACAGCCTAAACAATCAGCCCCAGCATTTT. This sequence encodes CSVGDSLNNQPQHF. The chain joins TRBV29-1 to TRBJ1-5; 7 bases fit TRBD1. The CDR3 has 14 residues. J was trimmed by 3 bases and V by 6 bases; bases with no gene match: 8. The germline V gene encodes CDR1 SQVTM and CDR2 ANQGSEA. Full variable domain (rest looked up from reference TRBV29-1 and TRBJ1-5): SAVISQKPSRDICQRGTSLTIQCQVDSQVTMMFWYRQQPGQSLTLIATANQGSEATYESGFVIDKFPISRPNLTFSTLTVSNMSPEDSSIYLCSVGDSLNNQPQHFGDGTRLSIL.